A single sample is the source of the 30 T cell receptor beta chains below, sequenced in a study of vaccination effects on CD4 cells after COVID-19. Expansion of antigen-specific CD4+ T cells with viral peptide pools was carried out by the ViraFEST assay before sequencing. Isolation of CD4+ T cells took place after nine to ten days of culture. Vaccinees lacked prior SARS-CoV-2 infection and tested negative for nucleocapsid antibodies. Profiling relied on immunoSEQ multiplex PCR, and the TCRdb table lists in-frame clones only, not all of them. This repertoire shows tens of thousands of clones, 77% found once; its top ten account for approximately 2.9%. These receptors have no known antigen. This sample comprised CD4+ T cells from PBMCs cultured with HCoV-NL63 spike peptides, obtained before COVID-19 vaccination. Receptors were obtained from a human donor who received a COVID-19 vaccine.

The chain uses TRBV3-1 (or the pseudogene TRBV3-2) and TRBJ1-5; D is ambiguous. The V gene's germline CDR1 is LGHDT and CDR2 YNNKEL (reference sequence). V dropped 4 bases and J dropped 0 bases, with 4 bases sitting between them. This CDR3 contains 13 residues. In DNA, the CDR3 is TGTGCCAGCAGCCCAAATAGCAATCAGCCCCAGCATTTT. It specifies CASSPNSNQPQHF.

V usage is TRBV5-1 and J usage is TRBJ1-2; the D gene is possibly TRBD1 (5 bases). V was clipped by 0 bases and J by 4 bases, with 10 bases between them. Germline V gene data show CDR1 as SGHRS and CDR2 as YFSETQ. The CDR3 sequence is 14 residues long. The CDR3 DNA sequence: TGCGCCAGCAGCTTGGACGGGGCCGCCTATGGCTACACCTTC. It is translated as CASSLDGAAYGYTF.

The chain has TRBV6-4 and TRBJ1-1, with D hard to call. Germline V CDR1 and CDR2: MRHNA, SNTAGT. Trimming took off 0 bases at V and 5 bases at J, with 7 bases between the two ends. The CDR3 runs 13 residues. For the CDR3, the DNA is TGTGCCAGCAGTGACTCGACCTTGACTGAAGCTTTCTTT. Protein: CASSDSTLTEAFF.

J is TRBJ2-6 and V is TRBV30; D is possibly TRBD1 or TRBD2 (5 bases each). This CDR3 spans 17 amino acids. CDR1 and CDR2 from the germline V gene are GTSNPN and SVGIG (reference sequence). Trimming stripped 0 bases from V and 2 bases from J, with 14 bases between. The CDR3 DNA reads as TGTGCCTGGAGTGTACAGATGAGGGGAACTGGGGCCAACGTCCTGACTTTC. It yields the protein CAWSVQMRGTGANVLTF.

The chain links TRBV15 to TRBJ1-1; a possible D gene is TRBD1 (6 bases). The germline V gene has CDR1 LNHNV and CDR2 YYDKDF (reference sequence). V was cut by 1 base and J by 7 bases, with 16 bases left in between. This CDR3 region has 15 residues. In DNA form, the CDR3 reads TGTGCCACCAGCAGAGGCCCGACAGGCAAACTTGAAGCTTTCTTT. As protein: CATSRGPTGKLEAFF.

As DNA, the CDR3 is TGTGCCAGCAGCGTAGAACGCACAGGGGCCTACGAGCAGTACGTC. As protein: CASSVERTGAYEQYV. The V call is TRBV9, the J call TRBJ2-7; TRBD1 matches 7 bases. This CDR3 is 15 amino acids long. Looked up from germline, CDR1 is SGDLS and CDR2 is YYNGEE. After removal of 0 bases from V and 2 bases from J, the junction contained 5 bases not matched to a gene.

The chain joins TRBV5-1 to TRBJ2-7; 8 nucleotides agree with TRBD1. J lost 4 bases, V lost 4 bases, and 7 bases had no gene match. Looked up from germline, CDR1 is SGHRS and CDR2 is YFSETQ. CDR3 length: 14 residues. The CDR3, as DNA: TGCGCCAGCAGCCCGGGGACAGGTTATTACGAGCAGTACGTC. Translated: CASSPGTGYYEQYV.

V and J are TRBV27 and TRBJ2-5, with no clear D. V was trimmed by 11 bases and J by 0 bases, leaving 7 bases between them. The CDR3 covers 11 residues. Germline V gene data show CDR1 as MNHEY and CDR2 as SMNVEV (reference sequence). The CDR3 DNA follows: TGTGCCGGGTTGTACCAAGAGACCCAGTACTTC. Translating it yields CAGLYQETQYF.

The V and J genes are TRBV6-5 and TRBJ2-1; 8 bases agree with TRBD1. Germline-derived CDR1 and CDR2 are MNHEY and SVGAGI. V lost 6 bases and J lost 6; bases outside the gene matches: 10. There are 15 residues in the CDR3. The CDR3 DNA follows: TGTGCCAGCAGACCGACAGGGGAGGTGGGCAATGAGCAGTTCTTC. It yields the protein CASRPTGEVGNEQFF.

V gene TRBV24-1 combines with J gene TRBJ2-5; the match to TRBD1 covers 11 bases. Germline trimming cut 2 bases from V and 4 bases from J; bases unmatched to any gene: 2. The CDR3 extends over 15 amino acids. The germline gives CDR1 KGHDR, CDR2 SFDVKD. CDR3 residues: CATSDWGTGGETQYF. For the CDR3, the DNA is TGTGCCACCAGTGATTGGGGGACAGGGGGAGAGACCCAGTACTTC.

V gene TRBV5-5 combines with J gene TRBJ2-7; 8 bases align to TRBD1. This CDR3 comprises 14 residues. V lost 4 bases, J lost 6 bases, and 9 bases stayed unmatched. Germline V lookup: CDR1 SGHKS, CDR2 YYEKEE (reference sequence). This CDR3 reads CASSTSGGYREQYV. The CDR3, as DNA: TGTGCCAGCAGCACCTCAGGGGGCTACCGCGAGCAGTACGTC.

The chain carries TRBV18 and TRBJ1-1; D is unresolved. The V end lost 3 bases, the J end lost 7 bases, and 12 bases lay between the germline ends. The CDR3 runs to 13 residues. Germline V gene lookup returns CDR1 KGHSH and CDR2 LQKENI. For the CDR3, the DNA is TGTGCCAGCTCACCCGGGGTGGGGAATGAAGCTTTCTTT. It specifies CASSPGVGNEAFF.

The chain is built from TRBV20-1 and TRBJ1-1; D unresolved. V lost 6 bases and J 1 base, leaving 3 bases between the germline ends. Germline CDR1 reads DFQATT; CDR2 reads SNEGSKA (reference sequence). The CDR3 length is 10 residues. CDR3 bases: TGCAGTGCCCGGAACACTGAAGCTTTCTTT. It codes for CSARNTEAFF.

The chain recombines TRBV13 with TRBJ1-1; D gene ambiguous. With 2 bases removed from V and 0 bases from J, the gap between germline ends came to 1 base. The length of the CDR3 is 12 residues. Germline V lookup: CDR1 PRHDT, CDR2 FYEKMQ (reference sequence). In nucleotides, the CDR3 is TGTGCCAGCAGCTTACTGAACACTGAAGCTTTCTTT. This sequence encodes CASSLLNTEAFF.

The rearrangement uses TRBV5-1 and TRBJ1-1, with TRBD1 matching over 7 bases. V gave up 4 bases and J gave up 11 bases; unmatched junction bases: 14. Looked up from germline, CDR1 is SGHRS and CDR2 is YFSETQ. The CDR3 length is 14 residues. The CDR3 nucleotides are TGCGCCAGCAGCATCTCCACAGGGGAGCTTCGCGCTTTCTTT. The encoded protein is CASSISTGELRAFF.

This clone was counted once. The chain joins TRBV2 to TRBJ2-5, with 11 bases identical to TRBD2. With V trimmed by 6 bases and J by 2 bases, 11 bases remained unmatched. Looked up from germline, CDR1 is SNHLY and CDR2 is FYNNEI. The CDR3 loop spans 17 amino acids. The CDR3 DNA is TGTGCCAGCAGGGGAACTAGCGGGGGCTCCCCTCAAGAGACCCAGTACTTC. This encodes CASRGTSGGSPQETQYF. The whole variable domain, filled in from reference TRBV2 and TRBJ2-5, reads EPEVTQTPSHQVTQMGQEVILRCVPISNHLYFYWYRQILGQKVEFLVSFYNNEISEKSEIFDDQFSVERPDGSNFTLKIRSTKLEDSAMYFCASRGTSGGSPQETQYFGPGTRLLVL.

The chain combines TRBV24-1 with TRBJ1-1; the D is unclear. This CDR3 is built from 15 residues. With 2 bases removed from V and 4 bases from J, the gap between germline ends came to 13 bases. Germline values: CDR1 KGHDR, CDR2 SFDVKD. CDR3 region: CATSDSASSGTEAFF. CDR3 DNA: TGTGCCACCAGTGATTCGGCCAGCAGCGGCACTGAAGCTTTCTTT.

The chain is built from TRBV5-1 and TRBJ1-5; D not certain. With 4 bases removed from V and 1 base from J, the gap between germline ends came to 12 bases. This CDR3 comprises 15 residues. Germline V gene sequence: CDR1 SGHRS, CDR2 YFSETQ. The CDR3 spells CASSSLGLSNQPQHF. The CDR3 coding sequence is TGCGCCAGCAGCAGTCTCGGGCTGAGCAATCAGCCCCAGCATTTT.

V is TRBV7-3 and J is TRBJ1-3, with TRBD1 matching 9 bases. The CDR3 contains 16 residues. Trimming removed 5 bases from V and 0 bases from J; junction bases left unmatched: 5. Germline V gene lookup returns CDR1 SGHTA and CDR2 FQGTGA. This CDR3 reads CASSLGQGNSGNTIYF. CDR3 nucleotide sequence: TGTGCCAGCAGCCTAGGACAGGGGAACTCTGGAAACACCATATATTTT.

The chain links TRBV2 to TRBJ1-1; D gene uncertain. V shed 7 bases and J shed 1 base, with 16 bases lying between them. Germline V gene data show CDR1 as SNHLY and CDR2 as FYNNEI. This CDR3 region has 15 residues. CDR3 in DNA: TGTGCCAGCATTGGTCTCGCCCGCGGGAACACTGAAGCTTTCTTT. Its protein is CASIGLARGNTEAFF.

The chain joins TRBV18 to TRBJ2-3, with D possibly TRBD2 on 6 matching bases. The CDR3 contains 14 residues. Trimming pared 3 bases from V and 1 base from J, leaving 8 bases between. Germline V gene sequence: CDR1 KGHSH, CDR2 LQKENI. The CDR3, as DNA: TGTGCCAGCTCACCGGGCGGGGGCACAGATACGCAGTATTTT. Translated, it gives CASSPGGGTDTQYF.

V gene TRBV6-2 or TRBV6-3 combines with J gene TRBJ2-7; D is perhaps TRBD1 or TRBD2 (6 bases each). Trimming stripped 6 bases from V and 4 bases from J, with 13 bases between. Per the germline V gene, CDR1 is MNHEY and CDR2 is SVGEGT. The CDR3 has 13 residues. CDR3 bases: TGTGCCAGCAGCCTGGAGGGGGAATACGAGCAGTACGTC. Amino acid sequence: CASSLEGEYEQYV.

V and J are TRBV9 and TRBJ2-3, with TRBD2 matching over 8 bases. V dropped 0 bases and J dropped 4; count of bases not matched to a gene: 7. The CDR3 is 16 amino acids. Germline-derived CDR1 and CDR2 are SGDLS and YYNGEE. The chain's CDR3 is CASSVAPAGASDTQYF. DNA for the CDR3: TGTGCCAGCAGCGTAGCTCCAGCGGGGGCATCAGATACGCAGTATTTT.

This CDR3 is CASSWRGQGEAFF. In DNA form, the CDR3 reads TGTGCCAGCAGCTGGAGGGGACAGGGAGAGGCTTTCTTT. This sequence joins TRBV7-2 and TRBJ1-1, with 9 nucleotides matching TRBD1. V was clipped by 4 bases and J by 11 bases; unmatched bases: 8. CDR1 and CDR2 (germline): SGHTA, FQGNSA. This CDR3 is 13 amino acids long. The complete variable domain, with remaining parts taken from reference TRBV7-2 and TRBJ1-1, reads GAGVSQSPSNKVTEKGKDVELRCDPISGHTALYWYRQSLGQGLEFLIYFQGNSAPDKSGLPSDRFSAERTGGSVSTLTIQRTQQEDSAVYLCASSWRGQGEAFFGQGTRLTVV.

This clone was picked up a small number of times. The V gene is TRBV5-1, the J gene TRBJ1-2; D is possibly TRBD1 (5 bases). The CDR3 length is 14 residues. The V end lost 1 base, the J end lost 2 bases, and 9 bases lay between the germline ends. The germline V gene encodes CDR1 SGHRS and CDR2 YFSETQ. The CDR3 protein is CASSLPGTNYGYTF. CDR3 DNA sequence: TGCGCCAGCAGCTTGCCAGGGACCAACTATGGCTACACCTTC.

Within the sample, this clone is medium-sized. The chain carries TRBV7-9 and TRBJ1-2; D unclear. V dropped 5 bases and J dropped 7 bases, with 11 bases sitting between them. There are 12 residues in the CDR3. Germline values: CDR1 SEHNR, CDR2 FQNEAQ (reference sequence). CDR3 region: CASSPPQGGYTF. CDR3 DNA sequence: TGTGCCAGCAGCCCCCCGCAAGGTGGCTACACCTTC.

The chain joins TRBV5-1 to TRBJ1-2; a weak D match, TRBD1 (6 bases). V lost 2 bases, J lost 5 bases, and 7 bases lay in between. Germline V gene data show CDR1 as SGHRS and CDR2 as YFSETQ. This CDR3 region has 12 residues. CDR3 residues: CASSLGQYGYTF. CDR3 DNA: TGCGCCAGCAGCTTAGGACAGTATGGCTACACCTTC.

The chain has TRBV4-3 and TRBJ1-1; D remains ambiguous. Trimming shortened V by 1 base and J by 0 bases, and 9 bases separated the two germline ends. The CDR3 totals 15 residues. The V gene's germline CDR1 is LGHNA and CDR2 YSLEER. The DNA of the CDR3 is TGCGCCAGCAGCCAAGGGGTGGTGATGAACACTGAAGCTTTCTTT. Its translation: CASSQGVVMNTEAFF.

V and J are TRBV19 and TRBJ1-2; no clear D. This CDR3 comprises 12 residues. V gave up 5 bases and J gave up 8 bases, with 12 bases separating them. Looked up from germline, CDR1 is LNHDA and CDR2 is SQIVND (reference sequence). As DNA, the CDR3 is TGTGCCAGTAGTCCGGACCGCGTAGGCTACACCTTC. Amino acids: CASSPDRVGYTF.

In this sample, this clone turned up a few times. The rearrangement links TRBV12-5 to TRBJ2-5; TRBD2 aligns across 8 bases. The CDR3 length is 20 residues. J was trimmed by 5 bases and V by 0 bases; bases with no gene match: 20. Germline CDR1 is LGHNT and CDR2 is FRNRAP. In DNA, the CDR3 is TGTGCTAGTGGTTTGGTATCTATATTGGCGGGGGGAAACCTCCATGAGACCCAGTACTTC. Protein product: CASGLVSILAGGNLHETQYF.